A single sample gave rise to the 6 T cell receptor beta chains below, sequenced in a study of CD8+ T cells in alopecia areata. Sequencing relied on a cDNA template that was reverse transcribed from extracted RNA. Method: immunoSEQ multiplex PCR; TCRdb's copy keeps in-frame clones and lacks some. The sample has roughly 150,000 clones; 45% to 60% are singletons. The source material was CD4+ T cells sorted from blood. Source of these receptors: a human donor in good health.

The chain carries TRBV5-6 and TRBJ2-5; the D gene is possibly TRBD2 (6 bases). Germline CDR1 and CDR2: SGHDT and YYEEEE. CDR3 size: 13 residues. With 4 bases removed from V and 7 bases from J, the gap between germline ends came to 14 bases. In DNA form, the CDR3 reads TGTGCCAGCAGCCTAACTTGGCGGGGGACCCAGTACTTC. Encoded protein: CASSLTWRGTQYF.

This chain uses TRBV29-1 with TRBJ1-5; no clear D. The CDR3 length is 13 residues. Germline values: CDR1 SQVTM, CDR2 ANQGSEA. V lost 4 bases to trimming and J lost 0 bases, with 7 bases between them. The chain's CDR3 is CSVVVTSNQPQHF. CDR3 nucleotides: TGCAGCGTTGTGGTGACTAGCAATCAGCCCCAGCATTTT.

The rearrangement joins TRBV30 to TRBJ2-2; D ambiguous. The CDR3 spans 13 residues. V lost 0 bases to trimming and J lost 6 bases, with 8 bases between them. Germline CDR1 and CDR2: GTSNPN and SVGIG (reference sequence). CDR3: CAWSVLYAGELFF. As DNA, the CDR3 is TGTGCCTGGAGTGTATTATATGCCGGGGAGCTGTTTTTT.

This clone was detected once. The chain uses TRBV4-1 and TRBJ2-5; 7 bases line up with TRBD2. CDR3 size: 17 residues. Germline lookup yields CDR1 MGHRA and CDR2 YSYEKL. With V trimmed by 1 base and J by 4 bases, 12 bases remained unmatched. CDR3 DNA: TGCGCCAGCAGCCAAGGGAGTAGAAGGGGAGGGTCAGAGACCCAGTACTTC. Protein sequence: CASSQGSRRGGSETQYF.

The chain carries TRBV14 and TRBJ2-2; D not certain. Trimming cost V 1 base and J 7 bases, with 4 bases left between them. CDR1 and CDR2 (germline): SGHDN, FVKESK. This CDR3 contains 12 residues. CDR3 loop: CASSQVRGELFF. The CDR3 region has the DNA TGTGCCAGCAGCCAAGTGCGCGGGGAGCTGTTTTTT.

The gene calls are TRBV29-1 and TRBJ2-3; TRBD2 aligns across 12 bases. Germline V lookup: CDR1 SQVTM, CDR2 ANQGSEA. The CDR3 is made up of 17 amino acids. The J segment lost 0 bases and the V segment lost 0 bases, leaving 4 bases of the junction unmatched. CDR3: CSVEDPGTSGSTDTQYF. For the CDR3, the DNA is TGCAGCGTTGAAGATCCGGGGACTAGCGGGAGCACAGATACGCAGTATTTT.